This T cell receptor beta chain was captured by sequencing in a study of T cell changes during pregnancy in multiple sclerosis. Sequencing was performed with immunoSEQ multiplex PCR; in TCRdb, only in-frame clones are kept and a portion is missing. The sample lists fewer than 75,000 clones, roughly 90% occurring once. The receptor's source is a female donor with multiple sclerosis, enrolled in a pregnancy study. The material was CD8+ T cells from peripheral blood mononuclear cells, obtained before pregnancy.

CDR3 nucleotides: TGTGCCAGTAGTCCGTTGACTAGCGGGGGAACAGATACGCAGTATTTT. Protein product: CASSPLTSGGTDTQYF. The rearrangement joins TRBV19 to TRBJ2-3; 12 nucleotides line up with TRBD2. Per the germline V gene, CDR1 is LNHDA and CDR2 is SQIVND (reference sequence). The V gene end was trimmed by 5 bases and the J gene end by 3 bases; junction bases not matched to a gene: 6. The CDR3 totals 16 residues.